A single sample is the source of the 31 T cell receptor beta chains below, sequenced in a study of shared clonotypes between healthy human individuals. Naive CD8 cells were CD45RO-negative, positively selected for CCR7, excluding terminally differentiated effector memory CD45RA+ cells. Sequencing used immunoSEQ multiplex PCR; TCRdb keeps in-frame clones, though not all of them. The table records about 2.2 million clones, around 93% of them present only once. The sequencing sample was made of naive CD8+ T cells from PBMCs. The receptors derive from a man younger than 30 in good health. Some clones in this sample may be carry-over from other donors' samples.

The sample holds one count of this clone. At one end, the junction sequence differs from germline, possibly due to a read error. This chain joins TRBV27 and TRBJ2-3, with a weak D call TRBD2 (6 bases). The CDR3 runs to 16 residues. Germline V gene sequence: CDR1 MNHEY, CDR2 SMNVEV (reference sequence). Here the CDR3 reads CASSPMGLGSTYTQYF. DNA of the CDR3: TGTGCCAGCAGTCCCATGGGACTCGGAAGCACATATACGCAGTATTTT.

The chain links TRBV11-3 to TRBJ2-3; the match to TRBD2 covers 13 bases. Germline V lookup: CDR1 SGHNT, CDR2 YENEEA. This CDR3 is 17 amino acids long. V shed 4 bases, J shed 4 bases, and the junction held 8 bases outside the gene matches. In nucleotides, the CDR3 is TGTGCCAGCAGCTCACTAGGGACTAGCGGGATGCCAGATACGCAGTATTTT. This gives the protein CASSSLGTSGMPDTQYF. Full variable domain (rest looked up from reference TRBV11-3 and TRBJ2-3): EAGVVQSPRYKIIEKKQPVAFWCNPISGHNTLYWYLQNLGQGPELLIRYENEEAVDDSQLPKDRFSAERLKGVDSTLKIQPAELGDSAVYLCASSSLGTSGMPDTQYFGPGTRLTVL.

This clone was recorded only once. This sequence joins TRBV28 and TRBJ2-3; 14 bases are shared with TRBD2. The CDR3 loop spans 22 amino acids. Trimming cost V 3 bases and J 2 bases; bases outside gene matches: 19. The germline V gene encodes CDR1 MDHEN and CDR2 SYDVKM. The CDR3 sequence is CASSLMVPGLAGEGTATDTQYF. DNA for the CDR3: TGTGCCAGCAGTTTGATGGTTCCGGGACTAGCGGGAGAGGGGACCGCCACAGATACGCAGTATTTT.

The chain has TRBV28 and TRBJ1-1; 10 bases fit TRBD1. Trimming removed 5 bases from V and 5 bases from J; junction bases left unmatched: 5. The length of the CDR3 is 14 residues. Germline V gene sequence: CDR1 MDHEN, CDR2 SYDVKM. CDR3 DNA sequence: TGTGCCAGCAGTGGGACAGGGGAGGGGACTGAAGCTTTCTTT. Its translation: CASSGTGEGTEAFF.

In this sample, this clone turned up once. The CDR3 reads CASSYTSGNEQFF. CDR3 bases: TGTGCCAGCAGTTATACCAGCGGGAACGAGCAGTTCTTC. The rearrangement joins TRBV6-6 to TRBJ2-1; 7 bases are shared with TRBD2. Trimming cost V 3 bases and J 10 bases; bases outside gene matches: 6. The CDR3 extends over 13 amino acids. Germline V gives CDR1 MNHNY, CDR2 SVGAGI (reference sequence).

The V call is TRBV7-9, the J call TRBJ2-3; TRBD2 matches at 15 bases. The CDR3 sequence is 17 residues long. Germline assignment: CDR1 SEHNR and CDR2 FQNEAQ (reference sequence). V gave up 5 bases and J gave up 0 bases; unmatched junction bases: 3. The CDR3 is CASSPGLAGGSTDTQYF. The DNA for the CDR3 is TGTGCCAGCAGCCCAGGACTAGCGGGAGGGAGCACAGATACGCAGTATTTT.

The count of this clone is one. The chain is built from TRBV28 and TRBJ2-7, with TRBD2 as a possible D gene (6 bases). With 3 bases removed from V and 3 bases from J, the gap between germline ends came to 12 bases. This CDR3 has 14 amino acids. Germline assignment: CDR1 MDHEN and CDR2 SYDVKM. The CDR3 DNA sequence: TGTGCCAGCAGTTTGCCAAGCGGGCGCTACGAGCAGTACTTC. It yields the protein CASSLPSGRYEQYF.

The chain carries TRBV5-8 and TRBJ1-1, with D unclear. Germline assignment: CDR1 SGHTS and CDR2 YDEGEE. V lost 0 bases and J lost 5, with 14 bases in between. The CDR3 totals 15 residues. The CDR3 sequence: CASSLGWLSGTEAFF. The CDR3 coding sequence is TGTGCCAGCAGCTTGGGGTGGCTTAGTGGGACTGAAGCTTTCTTT.

J is TRBJ2-2 and V is TRBV29-1; maybe TRBD1 (5 bases). The V gene's germline CDR1 is SQVTM and CDR2 ANQGSEA. The CDR3 spans 12 residues. The germline V and J ends were trimmed by 7 bases and 6 bases, with 12 bases remaining between them. As DNA, the CDR3 is TGCAGCGCCCCAGGGTTCTCCGGGGAGCTGTTTTTT. Translated: CSAPGFSGELFF.

Note on this clone: This CDR3 is also generated by other DNA sequences in the sample. The chain joins TRBV27 to TRBJ2-7, with D perhaps TRBD2 (5 bases). CDR3 length equals 14 residues. Germline V CDR1 and CDR2: MNHEY, SMNVEV (reference sequence). V dropped 1 base and J dropped 3 bases, with 10 bases sitting between them. This CDR3 reads CASSLFSGSYEQYF. In nucleotides, the CDR3 is TGTGCCAGCAGTTTATTTAGTGGGAGCTACGAGCAGTACTTC.

J is TRBJ2-1 and V is TRBV30; a weak D match, TRBD1 (5 bases). CDR3 length: 14 amino acids. CDR1 is GTSNPN, CDR2 SVGIG, per germline (reference sequence). V was shortened by 4 bases and J by 3 bases, with 13 bases between the two germline ends. The CDR3 region has the DNA TGTGCCTGGACAGACAGAGCCTTCTACAATGAGCAGTTCTTC. Translated, it gives CAWTDRAFYNEQFF.

The J gene is TRBJ2-5, the V gene TRBV30; D might be TRBD2 (6 bases). V lost 3 bases to trimming and J lost 5 bases, with 13 bases between them. Germline CDR1 and CDR2: GTSNPN and SVGIG (reference sequence). The CDR3 runs to 13 residues. The DNA of the CDR3 is TGTGCCTGGAGGGAAGGGGAGGTGGAGACCCAGTACTTC. Translating gives CAWREGEVETQYF.

The V call is TRBV27, the J call TRBJ2-1; TRBD1 aligns across 9 bases. This CDR3 has 15 residues. Germline V lookup: CDR1 MNHEY, CDR2 SMNVEV (reference sequence). Germline trimming cut 5 bases from V and 2 bases from J; bases unmatched to any gene: 4. This CDR3 reads CASSHRGRPYNEQFF. CDR3 nucleotides: TGTGCCAGCAGTCACAGGGGGCGCCCCTACAATGAGCAGTTCTTC.

The gene calls are TRBV29-1 and TRBJ1-2; 8 bases are a match to TRBD1. V was clipped by 3 bases and J by 14 bases; unmatched bases: 11. The germline V gene encodes CDR1 SQVTM and CDR2 ANQGSEA. CDR3 length: 12 residues. CDR3 amino acids: CSVEGEQGEVTF. Here the CDR3 DNA reads TGCAGCGTTGAGGGGGAACAGGGGGAGGTTACCTTC.

The CDR3 region has the DNA TGTGCCAGCAGCCCGTCCGAGGGACAGAGCTATGGCTACACCTTC. Its translation is CASSPSEGQSYGYTF. The chain carries TRBV7-9 and TRBJ1-2, with 7 positions matching TRBD1. This CDR3 region has 15 residues. Trimming took 5 bases from V and 4 from J; bases not matched to a gene: 10. The germline gives CDR1 SEHNR, CDR2 FQNEAQ (reference sequence).

This clone was counted once. V usage is TRBV15 and J usage is TRBJ2-7, with D perhaps matching TRBD1 (5 bases). CDR3 length: 14 amino acids. Trimming cost V 0 bases and J 5 bases, with 11 bases left between them. Looked up from germline, CDR1 is LNHNV and CDR2 is YYDKDF (reference sequence). In DNA form, the CDR3 reads TGTGCCACCAGCAGAGATTCATTCAGGGACGAGCAGTACTTC. This sequence encodes CATSRDSFRDEQYF. Combining the CDR3 with reference TRBV15 and TRBJ2-7 gives the whole variable domain DAMVIQNPRYQVTQFGKPVTLSCSQTLNHNVMYWYQQKSSQAPKLLFHYYDKDFNNEADTPDNFQSRRPNTSFCFLDIRSPGLGDTAMYLCATSRDSFRDEQYFGPGTRLTVT.

The V call is TRBV15, the J call TRBJ2-2; 14 positions agree with TRBD2. The V gene's germline CDR1 is LNHNV and CDR2 YYDKDF (reference sequence). Losses at the gene ends were 3 bases for V and 1 base for J; bases not matched to a gene: 4. The CDR3 contains 18 residues. In nucleotides, the CDR3 is TGTGCCACCAGCAGGCCGGGACTAGCGGGGGAGAACACCGGGGAGCTGTTTTTT. Amino acid sequence: CATSRPGLAGENTGELFF.

This rearrangement joins TRBV2 to TRBJ1-2; the match to TRBD1 covers 12 bases. Germline V gene sequence: CDR1 SNHLY, CDR2 FYNNEI. J lost 4 bases, V lost 7 bases, and 4 bases had no gene match. This CDR3 has 14 residues. The CDR3 spells CASKGTGGFYGYTF. CDR3 DNA: TGTGCCAGCAAAGGGACAGGGGGCTTCTATGGCTACACCTTC.

This clone was recorded only once. V is TRBV28 and J is TRBJ2-1; 7 bases are a match to TRBD2. The CDR3 length is 17 residues. Germline V gene sequence: CDR1 MDHEN, CDR2 SYDVKM. J was trimmed by 0 bases and V by 3 bases; bases with no gene match: 8. CDR3 amino acids: CASSFRGSGISYNEQFF. CDR3 DNA sequence: TGTGCCAGCAGTTTTAGGGGAAGCGGGATCTCCTACAATGAGCAGTTCTTC. The full variable domain, its missing parts supplied by reference TRBV28 and TRBJ2-1, is DVKVTQSSRYLVKRTGEKVFLECVQDMDHENMFWYRQDPGLGLRLIYFSYDVKMKEKGDIPEGYSVSREKKERFSLILESASTNQTSMYLCASSFRGSGISYNEQFFGPGTRLTVL.

The gene calls are TRBV4-1 and TRBJ2-2, with D unclear. This CDR3 contains 14 residues. The germline gives CDR1 MGHRA, CDR2 YSYEKL. V shed 0 bases and J shed 5 bases, with 7 bases lying between them. For the CDR3, the DNA is TGCGCCAGCAGCCAAGAACGGTCTACCGGGGAGCTGTTTTTT. Translation gives CASSQERSTGELFF.

This chain links TRBV27 with TRBJ2-7; 11 bases match TRBD2. Looked up from germline, CDR1 is MNHEY and CDR2 is SMNVEV (reference sequence). The CDR3 loop spans 13 amino acids. Unmatched junction bases numbered 2, after V lost 5 bases and J lost 5 bases. The CDR3: CASSTTSGNEQYF. The CDR3 bases are TGTGCCAGCAGTACGACTAGCGGGAACGAGCAGTACTTC.

The table lists this clone with a count of one. V is TRBV6-6 and J is TRBJ1-4; 8 bases are shared with TRBD1. This CDR3 contains 15 residues. The trim removed 2 bases at V and 3 bases at J, leaving 2 bases unmatched. CDR1 and CDR2 (germline): MNHNY, SVGAGI (reference sequence). CDR3 sequence reads: CASSYTGGSNEKLFF. Written as DNA, the CDR3 is TGTGCCAGCAGTTACACAGGGGGTTCTAATGAAAAACTGTTTTTT.

CDR3: CASSRFGQLYGYTF. The DNA for the CDR3 is TGTGCCAGCAGTCGCTTTGGACAGCTCTATGGCTACACCTTC. The chain is built from TRBV6-5 and TRBJ1-2; TRBD1 is a possible D gene (6 bases). This CDR3 comprises 14 residues. The ends were cut back, 5 bases at V and 4 bases at J, with 14 bases in the middle. From germline, CDR1 is MNHEY and CDR2 SVGAGI.

The rearrangement joins TRBV25-1 to TRBJ2-3; perhaps TRBD1 as D (5 bases). V lost 4 bases, J lost 7 bases, and 27 bases lay in between. This CDR3 contains 18 residues. CDR1 is MGHDK and CDR2 is SYGVNS in the germline V gene. The CDR3 is CASSGGAKRPPYRYTQYF. In nucleotides, the CDR3 is TGTGCCAGCAGTGGTGGGGCCAAGCGACCACCTTATCGGTATACGCAGTATTTT.

The V gene is TRBV19, the J gene TRBJ2-7; 7 bases agree with TRBD1. V trimming: 2 bases; J trimming: 3 bases; junction bases outside the gene matches: 7. There are 15 residues in the CDR3. Germline loops: CDR1 LNHDA, CDR2 SQIVND (reference sequence). The CDR3 protein is CASSIPRTGFYEQYF. The CDR3 region has the DNA TGTGCCAGTAGTATACCACGGACAGGATTCTACGAGCAGTACTTC. Variable domain in full (rest from reference TRBV19 and TRBJ2-7): DGGITQSPKYLFRKEGQNVTLSCEQNLNHDAMYWYRQDPGQGLRLIYYSQIVNDFQKGDIAEGYSVSREKKESFPLTVTSAQKNPTAFYLCASSIPRTGFYEQYFGPGTRLTVT.

This CDR3 is CASSQDVSESTDTQYF. The CDR3 region has the DNA TGTGCCAGCAGCCAAGATGTGAGCGAAAGCACAGATACGCAGTATTTT. V and J are TRBV14 and TRBJ2-3; no clear D gene. This CDR3 is 16 amino acids long. V was trimmed by 0 bases and J by 0 bases, leaving 10 bases between them. Germline CDR1 SGHDN, CDR2 FVKESK.

This clone was found once. V usage is TRBV7-6 and J usage is TRBJ2-7; 7 bases match TRBD2. V trimming: 4 bases; J trimming: 4 bases; junction bases outside the gene matches: 10. Germline V gene sequence: CDR1 SGHVS, CDR2 FNYEAQ. The CDR3 sequence is 15 residues long. The CDR3 DNA follows: TGTGCCAGCAGCTCGAACCTAGCGGATAGTTACGAGCAGTACTTC. It is translated as CASSSNLADSYEQYF.

The chain links TRBV7-9 to TRBJ2-7, with 7 bases fitting TRBD2. Germline-derived CDR1 and CDR2 are SEHNR and FQNEAQ (reference sequence). V shed 3 bases and J 3 bases; nucleotides not matched to a gene: 8. The CDR3 loop spans 15 amino acids. The CDR3 sequence: CASSLREGGFYEQYF. DNA of the CDR3: TGTGCCAGCAGCTTGAGGGAGGGAGGCTTCTACGAGCAGTACTTC.

The chain combines TRBV28 with TRBJ2-1, with 9 bases lining up with TRBD2. In germline, CDR1 is MDHEN, CDR2 SYDVKM. Losses at the gene ends were 4 bases for V and 6 bases for J; bases not matched to a gene: 16. The CDR3 length is 18 residues. The CDR3 reads CASSSVSGGRALINEQFF. The CDR3 region has the DNA TGTGCCAGCAGTTCTGTCTCCGGCGGGAGGGCCCTCATCAATGAGCAGTTCTTC. Supplemented by reference TRBV28 and TRBJ2-1, the full variable domain reads DVKVTQSSRYLVKRTGEKVFLECVQDMDHENMFWYRQDPGLGLRLIYFSYDVKMKEKGDIPEGYSVSREKKERFSLILESASTNQTSMYLCASSSVSGGRALINEQFFGPGTRLTVL.

This clone was seen only once. CDR3 nucleotide sequence: TGCAGCGTTGAACGGGACAACTCCTACGAGCAGTACTTC. Protein product: CSVERDNSYEQYF. This chain links TRBV29-1 with TRBJ2-7; the D gene is possibly TRBD1 (6 bases). The CDR3 totals 13 residues. CDR1 SQVTM and CDR2 ANQGSEA come from the germline V gene. V lost 2 bases and J lost 0, with 8 bases in between.

With respect to this clone: Within the sample, other DNA sequences also encode this same CDR3. This chain connects TRBV15 to TRBJ2-7; D gene unclear. Trimming stripped 0 bases from V and 2 bases from J, with 5 bases between. This CDR3 comprises 13 residues. Germline loops: CDR1 LNHNV, CDR2 YYDKDF (reference sequence). This chain's CDR3 is CATSREGTYEQYF. CDR3 coding DNA: TGTGCCACCAGCAGAGAGGGTACCTACGAGCAGTACTTC.